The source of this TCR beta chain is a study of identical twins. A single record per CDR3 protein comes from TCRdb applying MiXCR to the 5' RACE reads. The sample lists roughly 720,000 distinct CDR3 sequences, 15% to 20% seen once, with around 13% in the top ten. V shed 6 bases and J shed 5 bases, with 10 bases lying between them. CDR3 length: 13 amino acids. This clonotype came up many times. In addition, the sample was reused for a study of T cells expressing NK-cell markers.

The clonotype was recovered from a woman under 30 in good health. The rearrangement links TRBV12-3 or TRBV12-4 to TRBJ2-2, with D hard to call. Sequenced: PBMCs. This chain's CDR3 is CASSQDGTGELFF. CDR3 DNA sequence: TGTGCCAGCAGCCAGGACGGGACCGGGGAGCTGTTTTTT.